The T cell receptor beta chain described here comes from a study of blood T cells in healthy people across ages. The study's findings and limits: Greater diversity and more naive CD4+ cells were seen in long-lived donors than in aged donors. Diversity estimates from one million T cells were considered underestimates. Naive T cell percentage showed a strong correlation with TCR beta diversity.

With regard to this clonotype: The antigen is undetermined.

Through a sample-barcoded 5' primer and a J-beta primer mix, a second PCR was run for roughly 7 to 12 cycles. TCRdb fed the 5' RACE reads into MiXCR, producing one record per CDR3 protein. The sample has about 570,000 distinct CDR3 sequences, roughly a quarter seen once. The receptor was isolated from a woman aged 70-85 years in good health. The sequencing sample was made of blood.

CDR3 sequence: CSARGPRGEGGQPQHF. CDR3 coding DNA: TGCAGTGCTAGAGGCCCCAGGGGGGAAGGGGGTCAGCCCCAGCATTTT. The chain combines TRBV20-1 with TRBJ1-5, with 7 bases that match TRBD1. J was trimmed by 6 bases and V by 1 base; bases with no gene match: 12. CDR1 DFQATT and CDR2 SNEGSKA come from the germline V gene (reference sequence). The CDR3 covers 16 residues.